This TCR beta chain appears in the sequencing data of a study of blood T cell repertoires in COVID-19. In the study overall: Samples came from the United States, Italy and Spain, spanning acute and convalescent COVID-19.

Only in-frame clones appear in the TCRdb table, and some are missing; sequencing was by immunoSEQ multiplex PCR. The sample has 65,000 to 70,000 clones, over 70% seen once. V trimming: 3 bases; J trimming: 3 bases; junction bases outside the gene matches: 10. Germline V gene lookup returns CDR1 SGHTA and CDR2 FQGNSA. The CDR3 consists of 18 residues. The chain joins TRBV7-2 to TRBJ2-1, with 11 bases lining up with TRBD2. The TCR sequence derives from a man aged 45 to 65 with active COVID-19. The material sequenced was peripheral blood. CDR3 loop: CASSFLKLAGVNYNEQFF. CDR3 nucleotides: TGTGCCAGCAGCTTTTTGAAACTAGCGGGGGTAAACTACAATGAGCAGTTCTTC.